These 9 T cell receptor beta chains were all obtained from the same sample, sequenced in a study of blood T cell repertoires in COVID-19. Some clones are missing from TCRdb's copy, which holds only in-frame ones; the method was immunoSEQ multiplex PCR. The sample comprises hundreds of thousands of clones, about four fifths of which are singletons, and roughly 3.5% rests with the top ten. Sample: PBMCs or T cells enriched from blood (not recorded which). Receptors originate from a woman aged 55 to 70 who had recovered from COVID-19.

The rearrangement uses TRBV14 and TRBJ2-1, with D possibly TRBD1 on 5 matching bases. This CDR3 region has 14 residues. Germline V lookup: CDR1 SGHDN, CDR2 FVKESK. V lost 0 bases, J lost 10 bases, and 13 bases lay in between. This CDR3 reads CASSQEGNYREQFF. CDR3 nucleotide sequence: TGTGCCAGCAGCCAAGAGGGGAACTACAGGGAGCAGTTCTTC.

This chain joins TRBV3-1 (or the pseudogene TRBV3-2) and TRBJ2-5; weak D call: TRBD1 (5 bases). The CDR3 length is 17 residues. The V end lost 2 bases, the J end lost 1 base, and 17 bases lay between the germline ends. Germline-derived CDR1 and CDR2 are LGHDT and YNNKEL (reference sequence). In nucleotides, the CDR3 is TGTGCCAGCAGCCAAAGTGGGGCGTCGGCCACCCAAGAGACCCAGTACTTC. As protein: CASSQSGASATQETQYF.

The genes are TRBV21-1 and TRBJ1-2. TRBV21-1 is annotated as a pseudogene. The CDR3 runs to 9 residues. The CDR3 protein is CASTDGYTF. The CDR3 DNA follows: TGTGCCAGCACCGATGGCTACACCTTC.

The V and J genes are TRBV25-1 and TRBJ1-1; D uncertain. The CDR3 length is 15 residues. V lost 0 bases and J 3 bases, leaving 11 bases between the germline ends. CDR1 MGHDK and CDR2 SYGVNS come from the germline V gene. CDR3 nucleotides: TGTGCCAGCAGTGAATATGGGCCTTTGGACACTGAAGCTTTCTTT. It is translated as CASSEYGPLDTEAFF. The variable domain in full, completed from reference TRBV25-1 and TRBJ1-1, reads EADIYQTPRYLVIGTGKKITLECSQTMGHDKMYWYQQDPGMELHLIHYSYGVNSTEKGDLSSESTVSRIRTEHFPLTLESARPSHTSQYLCASSEYGPLDTEAFFGQGTRLTVV.

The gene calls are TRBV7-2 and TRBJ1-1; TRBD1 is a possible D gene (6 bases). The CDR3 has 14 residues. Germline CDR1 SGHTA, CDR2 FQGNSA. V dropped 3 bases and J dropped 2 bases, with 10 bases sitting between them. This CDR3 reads CASSFQGLNTEAFF. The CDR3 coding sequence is TGTGCCAGCAGCTTCCAGGGGCTCAACACTGAAGCTTTCTTT.

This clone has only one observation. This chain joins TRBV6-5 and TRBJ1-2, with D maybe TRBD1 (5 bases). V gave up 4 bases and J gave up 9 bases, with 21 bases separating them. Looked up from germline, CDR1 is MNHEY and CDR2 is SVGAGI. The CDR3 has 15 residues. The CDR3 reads CASSLDNGALRSYTF. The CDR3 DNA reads TGTGCCAGCAGTTTAGACAATGGGGCCCTGCGGAGCTACACCTTC.

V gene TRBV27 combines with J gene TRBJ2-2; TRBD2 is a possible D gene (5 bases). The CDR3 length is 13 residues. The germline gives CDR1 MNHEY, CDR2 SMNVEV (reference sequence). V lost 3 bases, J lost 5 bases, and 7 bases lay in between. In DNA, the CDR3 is TGTGCCAGCAGTTTCCGGGAAACCGGGGAGCTGTTTTTT. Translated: CASSFRETGELFF.

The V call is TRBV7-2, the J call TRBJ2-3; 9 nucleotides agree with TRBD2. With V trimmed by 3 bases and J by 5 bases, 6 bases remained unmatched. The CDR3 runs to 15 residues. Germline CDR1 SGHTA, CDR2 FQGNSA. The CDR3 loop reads CASSLAGGLGDTQYF. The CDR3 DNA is TGTGCCAGCAGCTTGGCGGGGGGGCTGGGAGATACGCAGTATTTT.

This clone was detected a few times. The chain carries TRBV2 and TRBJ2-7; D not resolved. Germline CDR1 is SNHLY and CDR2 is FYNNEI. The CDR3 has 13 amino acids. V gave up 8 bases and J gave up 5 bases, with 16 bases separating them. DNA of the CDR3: TGTGCCAGCCGGTATATGTTTGTCGACGAGCAGTACTTC. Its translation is CASRYMFVDEQYF.